These 27 T cell receptor beta chains originate from one sample sequenced in a study of blood T cells in healthy people across ages. Primers used in a second PCR of about 7 to 11 cycles were a sample-barcoded 5' primer and a J-beta primer mix. One entry per CDR3 protein, called by TCRdb with MiXCR from the 5' RACE reads. The sample holds approximately 350,000 distinct CDR3 sequences; approximately 51% are singletons and the top ten take 51%. The sample consisted of blood. These receptors were taken from a man between 60 and 70 years old in good health.

The V and J genes are TRBV29-1 and TRBJ2-1, with 9 bases that match TRBD2. Unmatched junction bases numbered 7, after V lost 3 bases and J lost 7 bases. Germline CDR1 SQVTM, CDR2 ANQGSEA. This CDR3 is 14 amino acids long. The CDR3 nucleotides read TGCAGCGTTGACCGAGCGGGAGGACGAAATGAGCAGTTCTTC. Its protein is CSVDRAGGRNEQFF.

The chain carries TRBV6-2 or TRBV6-3 and TRBJ1-2; 9 positions match TRBD1. Germline V gene lookup returns CDR1 MNHEY and CDR2 SVGEGT. This CDR3 is built from 17 residues. V was pared by 7 bases and J by 4 bases, with 16 bases of the junction left unmatched. The chain's CDR3 is CASTGGTGSGKGYGYTF. In DNA form, the CDR3 reads TGTGCCAGCACGGGCGGGACAGGGAGCGGAAAGGGCTATGGCTACACCTTC.

This chain uses TRBV24-1 with TRBJ2-1; no clear D. Trimming took 9 bases from V and 5 from J, leaving 13 bases between them. The CDR3 is 13 residues long. Germline CDR1 reads KGHDR; CDR2 reads SFDVKD. CDR3 coding DNA: TGTGCCACCGCCGCGGCCGAGAACAATGAGCAGTTCTTC. This codes for CATAAAENNEQFF.

This clonotype has a handful of counts. One end of the junction fails to match germline, which may point to a read error. The V and J genes are TRBV4-3 and TRBJ1-6; TRBD1 aligns across 7 bases. CDR3 length: 16 residues. Germline CDR1 reads LGHNA; CDR2 reads YSLEER. The CDR3 here is CASSQDRTGSASPPHF. The CDR3, as DNA: TGCGCCAGCAGCCAAGATCGGACAGGTTCGGCTTCACCCCCCCACTTT.

There are many counts of this clonotype. The chain recombines TRBV11-2 with TRBJ2-7; either TRBD1 or TRBD2 may fit D (5 bases each). The CDR3 is 12 residues long. Germline CDR1 is SGHAT and CDR2 is FQNNGV. V was pared by 3 bases and J by 2 bases, with 5 bases between. The CDR3 loop is CASSLGAYEQYF. The CDR3 coding sequence is TGTGCCAGCAGCTTGGGGGCCTACGAGCAGTACTTC. Supplemented by reference TRBV11-2 and TRBJ2-7, the full variable domain reads EAGVAQSPRYKIIEKRQSVAFWCNPISGHATLYWYQQILGQGPKLLIQFQNNGVVDDSQLPKDRFSAERLKGVDSTLKIQPAKLEDSAVYLCASSLGAYEQYFGPGTRLTVT.

The rearrangement joins TRBV21-1 to TRBJ2-1; no check of the table's D call, TRBD2, against the DNA was made. The J call may not be correct, given that the DNA end is closer to TRBJ2-7. TRBV21-1 has pseudogene status. This CDR3 region has 22 residues. The CDR3 spells CASRKGTSSGRARPLSYNEQYF. The CDR3 region has the DNA TGTGCCAGCAGAAAAGGGACTTCAAGCGGGAGGGCCCGTCCACTCTCCTACAATGAGCAGTACTTC.

This chain uses TRBV20-1 with TRBJ2-7; D is perhaps TRBD2 (5 bases). The CDR3 runs 15 residues. V lost 2 bases to trimming and J lost 2 bases, with 16 bases between them. Germline values: CDR1 DFQATT, CDR2 SNEGSKA (reference sequence). The CDR3 coding sequence is TGCAGTGCTAGAAGATTTACTAGTCTAACCTACGAGCAGTACTTC. It translates to CSARRFTSLTYEQYF.

The V and J genes are TRBV6-2 or TRBV6-3 and TRBJ1-2, with 7 bases aligning to TRBD1. The CDR3 has 15 amino acids. Unmatched junction bases numbered 7, after V lost 2 bases and J lost 4 bases. Germline CDR1 is MNHEY and CDR2 is SVGEGT. CDR3 nucleotides: TGTGCCAGCAGTTACGCCCCGGGACAGTCCTATGGCTACACCTTC. This codes for CASSYAPGQSYGYTF.

J is TRBJ2-1 and V is TRBV20-1; 7 nucleotides match TRBD1. This CDR3 contains 16 residues. V gave up 2 bases and J gave up 3 bases; unmatched junction bases: 10. Germline V CDR1 and CDR2: DFQATT, SNEGSKA (reference sequence). CDR3 region: CSARTTGTPDYNEQFF. In nucleotides, the CDR3 is TGCAGTGCTAGAACGACAGGGACCCCTGACTACAATGAGCAGTTCTTC.

The chain is built from TRBV5-6 and TRBJ1-5; D is undetermined. The CDR3 covers 15 residues. V was trimmed by 0 bases and J by 2 bases, leaving 9 bases between them. Germline V gene sequence: CDR1 SGHDT, CDR2 YYEEEE. In DNA, the CDR3 is TGTGCCAGCAGCTTGGCCGGCCTTGGCAATCAGCCCCAGCATTTT. It is translated as CASSLAGLGNQPQHF.

This clonotype was recorded only once. This chain connects TRBV30 to TRBJ1-1; D may be TRBD1 (6 bases). This CDR3 region has 14 residues. V was shortened by 3 bases and J by 1 base, with 12 bases between the two germline ends. CDR1 is GTSNPN, CDR2 SVGIG, per germline (reference sequence). The CDR3 DNA sequence: TGTGCCTGGAGAGAAAGGACAGCGAACACTGAAGCTTTCTTT. Amino acids: CAWRERTANTEAFF.

The chain joins TRBV20-1 to TRBJ2-7; D uncertain. CDR3 size: 16 residues. Germline V gene sequence: CDR1 DFQATT, CDR2 SNEGSKA (reference sequence). V lost 1 base and J lost 3, with 19 bases in between. The CDR3: CSARVKGSPSLYEQYF. CDR3 bases: TGCAGTGCTAGAGTTAAGGGAAGCCCTTCGCTCTACGAGCAGTACTTC.

V usage is TRBV20-1 and J usage is TRBJ1-1; D ambiguous. The CDR3 is 12 amino acids. Germline values: CDR1 DFQATT, CDR2 SNEGSKA (reference sequence). V shed 4 bases and J shed 2 bases, with 8 bases lying between them. This chain's CDR3 is CSAKRPNTEAFF. DNA of the CDR3: TGCAGTGCTAAGCGACCAAACACTGAAGCTTTCTTT.

The CDR3 here is CASRNTEAFF. CDR3 coding DNA: TGTGCCAGCAGAAACACTGAAGCTTTCTTT. This sequence joins TRBV6-6 and TRBJ1-1; no definite D call. CDR3 length: 10 residues. Deletions cut 6 bases from V and 2 bases from J, with 1 base between. The germline CDR1 and CDR2 sequences are MNHNY and SVGAGI (reference sequence).

This clonotype was observed a few times. The chain uses TRBV20-1 and TRBJ2-3, with 7 bases aligning to TRBD2. Unmatched junction bases numbered 9, after V lost 6 bases and J lost 0 bases. CDR1 and CDR2 (germline): DFQATT, SNEGSKA (reference sequence). This CDR3 is 15 amino acids long. The CDR3 protein is CSADRGLPSTDTQYF. CDR3 nucleotide sequence: TGCAGTGCCGATCGGGGACTACCCAGCACAGATACGCAGTATTTT.

The gene calls are TRBV21-1 and TRBJ2-6; the table calls TRBD1, which could not be checked here. TRBV21-1 is recorded as a pseudogene. The CDR3 has 16 amino acids. As DNA, the CDR3 is TGTGCCAGCAGCAAAGAGGACAACTCTGGGGCCAACGTCCTGACTTTC. It is translated as CASSKEDNSGANVLTF.

This chain links TRBV20-1 with TRBJ2-7; D is possibly TRBD2 (5 bases). Germline lookup yields CDR1 DFQATT and CDR2 SNEGSKA (reference sequence). The ends were cut back, 0 bases at V and 5 bases at J, with 17 bases in the middle. The CDR3 consists of 15 residues. The CDR3 sequence is CSAREGSVSTNEQYF. The CDR3 nucleotides are TGCAGTGCTAGAGAGGGGAGTGTCAGTACCAACGAGCAGTACTTC.

The chain uses TRBV7-9 and TRBJ1-2; 8 bases agree with TRBD1. There are 14 residues in the CDR3. V lost 1 base, J lost 8 bases, and 6 bases stayed unmatched. Per germline, CDR1 SEHNR and CDR2 FQNEAQ (reference sequence). The CDR3, as DNA: TGTGCCAGCAGCTTAGGGCAGGGGGCGGCGGGCTACACCTTC. It is translated as CASSLGQGAAGYTF.

As regards this clonotype: One end of the junction does not line up with germline, which may come from a read error. The chain has TRBV29-1 and TRBJ1-2; possible D gene TRBD1, 5 bases. The CDR3 spans 12 residues. Germline V gene lookup returns CDR1 SQVTM and CDR2 ANQGSEA. The CDR3 here is CSADPGSYGYSF. The CDR3 DNA follows: TGCAGCGCCGACCCAGGGTCCTATGGCTACTCCTTC.

V gene TRBV18 combines with J gene TRBJ2-2, with 9 bases aligning to TRBD1. Germline loops: CDR1 KGHSH, CDR2 LQKENI. After removal of 6 bases from V and 4 bases from J, the junction contained 6 bases not matched to a gene. The CDR3 runs to 15 residues. The CDR3 reads CASSQGQGSTGELFF. The CDR3 DNA is TGTGCCAGCTCGCAAGGACAGGGGAGCACCGGGGAGCTGTTTTTT.

This clonotype was seen only a few times. This rearrangement joins TRBV30 to TRBJ2-5, with 9 bases fitting TRBD1. Per germline, CDR1 GTSNPN and CDR2 SVGIG (reference sequence). This CDR3 contains 19 residues. Trimming at V came to 1 base and at J to 4 bases, leaving 19 bases not matched to a gene. The CDR3 region has the DNA TGTGCCTGGAGTGGACGACGACTAAGGACCGGGACAGGGCGAGAGACCCAGTACTTC. Translating gives CAWSGRRLRTGTGRETQYF.

This clonotype has more than one count but fewer than ten. This chain links TRBV7-2 with TRBJ2-1; tentatively, D is TRBD2 (6 bases). The germline V gene has CDR1 SGHTA and CDR2 FQGNSA. The germline V and J ends were trimmed by 5 bases and 6 bases, with 14 bases remaining between them. The CDR3 length is 14 residues. CDR3 DNA: TGTGCCAGCAGCGAAACGGGACTCCGCAATGAGCAGTTCTTC. Translation gives CASSETGLRNEQFF.

This clonotype was counted between two and nine times. The chain joins TRBV29-1 to TRBJ2-3; 10 bases agree with TRBD2. CDR3 length: 16 amino acids. The ends lost 7 bases at V and 1 base at J; junction bases unmatched: 11. Germline assignment: CDR1 SQVTM and CDR2 ANQGSEA. The CDR3 coding sequence is TGCAGCGCGGAGGGAGAGGGACTAGCGCGCACAGATACGCAGTATTTT. It translates to CSAEGEGLARTDTQYF.

This clonotype turned up a few times. The J gene is TRBJ2-1, the V gene TRBV7-2; 9 positions match TRBD1. Germline V lookup: CDR1 SGHTA, CDR2 FQGNSA. This CDR3 spans 14 amino acids. J gave up 9 bases and V 5 bases, and 8 bases lay outside the gene matches. The CDR3 DNA follows: TGTGCCAGCAGCCCCGGACAGGGGTCGGTTGAGCAGTTCTTC. Translated, it gives CASSPGQGSVEQFF.

This chain uses TRBV14 with TRBJ2-1, with 11 bases matching TRBD1. V shed 4 bases, J shed 9 bases, and the junction held 5 bases outside the gene matches. The CDR3 covers 14 residues. CDR1 is SGHDN and CDR2 is FVKESK in the germline V gene. The CDR3 loop reads CASSRDRGFGEQFF. The CDR3 DNA is TGTGCCAGCAGCCGGGACAGGGGGTTTGGTGAGCAGTTCTTC.

The chain links TRBV6-2 or TRBV6-3 to TRBJ2-7; D is ambiguous. V dropped 8 bases and J dropped 2 bases, with 10 bases sitting between them. Germline V CDR1 and CDR2: MNHEY, SVGEGT. The CDR3 is 12 amino acids. The CDR3 nucleotides read TGTGCCAGCGCCGGTATGACCTACGAGCAGTACTTC. Translated: CASAGMTYEQYF.

Only a few counts were recorded for this clonotype. The gene calls are TRBV10-3 and TRBJ2-3; the match to TRBD2 covers 12 bases. Losses at the gene ends were 4 bases for V and 4 bases for J; bases not matched to a gene: 6. This CDR3 contains 16 residues. Germline CDR1 and CDR2: ENHRY and SYGVKD. The DNA of the CDR3 is TGTGCCATCAGTGTCGACGGACTAGCGGGATCAGATACGCAGTATTTT. Translation: CAISVDGLAGSDTQYF.